This is a list of T cell receptor beta chains from one sample in a study of cytomegalovirus exposure and HLA in healthy donors. Assay: immunoSEQ multiplex PCR; the TCRdb copy retains only in-frame clones and omits some. This sample has about 190,000 clones, with 79% found just once. The sequenced sample was PBMCs. The receptors were sampled from a young woman in good health and CMV-seronegative. Each CDR3 is given with its conserved first and last residue. Where a row states a size, it is once, few, many or the class of an expanded clone; other rows omit it.

cdr3_length j_call v_call clone_size cdr3_aa
15 TRBJ2-7 TRBV2 . CASSEDRGAPYEQYF
16 TRBJ1-3 TRBV5-6 . CASSSLGANSGNTIYF
16 TRBJ1-4 TRBV5-6 . CASSPRRLRQNEKLFF
15 TRBJ2-2 TRBV7-6 few CASTLLAGDTGELFF
15 TRBJ2-2 TRBV5-5 . CASSFTGTVTGELFF
14 TRBJ2-1 TRBV27 . CASSLETGSNEQFF
15 TRBJ1-2 TRBV4-1 once CASSQDGDGDYGYTF
14 TRBJ1-4 TRBV27 . CASSSGYVGEKLFF
16 TRBJ2-3 TRBV7-8 . CASSLSVAGRTDTQYF
13 TRBJ1-1 TRBV5-6 once CASSRDRATEAFF
14 TRBJ1-1 TRBV6-4 . CASKNQGGNTEAFF